This T cell receptor (beta chain) was obtained from a study of T-cell memory formation after mild COVID-19. Overall study findings and caveats: Whereas later expanders leaned CD4+, clones contracting day 15 to 85 showed a balanced CD4/CD8 makeup. Mainly CM and EM harbored the contracting CD4+ clones; mainly EMRA harbored the CD8+ ones.

This CDR3 has 16 residues. The germline gives CDR1 MNHEY, CDR2 SMNVEV (reference sequence). V lost 0 bases to trimming and J lost 7 bases, with 13 bases between them. The authors produced TCR alpha and TCR beta cDNA libraries with sample barcodes and UMIs by 5'RACE using constant-segment primers. TCRdb called the 5' RACE reads again in MiXCR, with one record for every CDR3 protein. Of some 300,000 distinct CDR3 sequences listed, roughly 19% are singletons. On this clonotype itself: Its antigen is currently unknown.

This chain joins TRBV27 and TRBJ1-6; maybe TRBD1 (5 bases). The specimen sequenced was PBMCs or a T cell subset sorted from them (not recorded which). The sequence was obtained from a man younger than 35 who had mild COVID-19 (a few samples of this study predate the infection). Cell type and time point are not known. The CDR3 DNA reads as TGTGCCAGCAGTTTATCCCAGGGCGGTTACAATTCACCCCTCCACTTT. Translation: CASSLSQGGYNSPLHF.